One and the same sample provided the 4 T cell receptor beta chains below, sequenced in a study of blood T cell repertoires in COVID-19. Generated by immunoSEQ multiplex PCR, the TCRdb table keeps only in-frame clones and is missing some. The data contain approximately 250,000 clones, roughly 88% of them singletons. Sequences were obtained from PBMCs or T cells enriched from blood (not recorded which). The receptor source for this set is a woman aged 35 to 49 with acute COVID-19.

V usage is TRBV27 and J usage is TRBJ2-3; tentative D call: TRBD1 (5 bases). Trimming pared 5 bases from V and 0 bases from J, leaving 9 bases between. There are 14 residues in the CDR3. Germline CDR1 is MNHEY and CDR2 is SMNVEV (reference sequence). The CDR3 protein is CASSIQVSTDTQYF. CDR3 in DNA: TGTGCCAGCAGTATACAGGTTAGCACAGATACGCAGTATTTT.

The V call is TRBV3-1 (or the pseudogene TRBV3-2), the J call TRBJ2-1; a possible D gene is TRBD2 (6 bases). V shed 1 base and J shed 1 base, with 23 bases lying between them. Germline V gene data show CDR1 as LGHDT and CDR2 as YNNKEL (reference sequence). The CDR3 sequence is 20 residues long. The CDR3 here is CASSQGGQGLADLSYNEQFF. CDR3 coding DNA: TGTGCCAGCAGCCAAGGGGGTCAGGGCTTAGCGGACCTTTCCTACAATGAGCAGTTCTTC.

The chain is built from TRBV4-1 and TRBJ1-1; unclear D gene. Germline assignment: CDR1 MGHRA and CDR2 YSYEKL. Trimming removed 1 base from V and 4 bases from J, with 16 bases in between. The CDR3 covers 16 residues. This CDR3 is CASSQGAGPVVTEAFF. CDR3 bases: TGCGCCAGCAGCCAAGGGGCTGGGCCAGTCGTCACTGAAGCTTTCTTT.

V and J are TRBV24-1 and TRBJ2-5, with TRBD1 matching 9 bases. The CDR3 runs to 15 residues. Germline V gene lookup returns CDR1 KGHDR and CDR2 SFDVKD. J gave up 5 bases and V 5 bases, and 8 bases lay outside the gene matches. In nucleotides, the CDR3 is TGTGCCACCAGTGGCTGGGACAGGGATGGGGAGACCCAGTACTTC. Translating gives CATSGWDRDGETQYF.